This TCR beta chain emerged from a study of OX40 agonist ivuxolimab in advanced cancers. Background on the study: Hepatocellular carcinoma, melanoma, renal cell or head and neck cancer affected the dose-escalation patients. Earlier treatment with anti-PD-1, anti-PD-L1 or anti-CTLA-4 was permitted, and 35% to 45% had received some.

Whole-study findings and limits: At 0.1 to 3.0 mg/kg, clonal expansion of CD4+ and CD8+ blood T cells had occurred by week 6.

Some clones are missing from TCRdb's copy, which holds only in-frame ones; the method was immunoSEQ multiplex PCR. Here the sample spans fewer than 65,000 clones, 87% being singletons. The CDR3 spans 15 residues. Germline V gene lookup returns CDR1 SGDLS and CDR2 YYNGEE. V trimming: 4 bases; J trimming: 8 bases; junction bases outside the gene matches: 7. Regarding this clone: Its target is unknown.

The source of this sequence is an adult with an advanced solid tumor such as melanoma, head and neck, liver or kidney cancer. The specimen comprised CD4+ or CD8+ T cells sorted from blood, sampled in a trial of the OX40 agonist ivuxolimab. The chain employs TRBV9 and TRBJ2-1; TRBD1 aligns across 12 bases. As DNA, the CDR3 is TGTGCCAGCAGCCCAAGGGACAGGGGGCGGGATGAGCAGTTCTTC. It specifies CASSPRDRGRDEQFF.